The present TCR beta chain was sequenced within a study of molecular identifiers for immune sequencing clone quantification. Worth noting for this clonotype: At one end, the junction sequence differs from germline, possibly due to a read error.

TCRdb used MiXCR to reprocess the PCR reads, holding one entry per CDR3 protein. The sample has some 680,000 distinct CDR3 sequences, 25% seen once; the top ten hold about 0.78%. CDR3 size: 12 residues. Germline CDR1 reads SGHDN; CDR2 reads FVKESK. The source of this sequence is a human donor in good health. Some libraries in this study had Jurkat cell RNA spiked in. The chain employs TRBV14 and TRBJ2-7; D gene ambiguous. The material sequenced was naive CD8+ T cells from blood, with Jurkat cell RNA spiked in. The sample's subset: FACS-sorted CD8+CD4-CCR7+CD45RA+ naive T cells. CDR3 DNA sequence: TGTGCCAGCAGCCAAGGCCGACTCGAGCAGTGCTTC. Protein sequence: CASSQGRLEQCF.